This T cell receptor beta chain was identified during a study of neurological immune-mediated disorders (dated by TCRdb to the late 2010s). Broadly, across the study: Of the roughly 34 multiple sclerosis patients, about 30 had relapsing-remitting MS and 3 had secondary progressive MS. Of the approximately 65 subjects in the cohort, about 14 were HAM/TSP patients, around 35 were multiple sclerosis patients, and 20 were healthy controls. Peripheral blood TCR-beta repertoires from HTLV-I-associated myelopathy (HAM/TSP) patients, multiple sclerosis patients and healthy controls were compared by UMI-based sequencing. The 90 to 110 TCR-beta libraries included longitudinal samples, technical triplicates and paired sorted CD4+ and CD8+ T-cell subsets alongside PBMC samples. On the study overall, not on this receptor specifically: No identical CDR3 amino acid sequences were shared among expanded clones across subjects, suggesting private TCR-beta repertoires in all groups. No association of the MS cluster with clinical or MRI features was observed, and the need for larger cohorts was stated by the authors. In phylogenetic analysis, the repertoires of 18 of 34 MS patients grouped into a cluster of related CDR3 sequences, which suggests a possible signature at the repertoire level. TCR clonal expansion was highest in HAM/TSP patients and lowest in MS patients, with MS patients falling below even healthy controls.

From its cysteine to its phenylalanine, the CDR3 spans 14 amino acids. The kept DNA is CDR3 alone, 42 bases in frame from the first base. CDR1 SGHTA and CDR2 FQGNSA are derived from the germline V gene. V is clipped by 0 bases and J by 0 bases, and the sequence between their germline boundaries is 5 bases long. Many counts were recorded for this clonotype. Its recognized antigen is unknown. Base-call qualities are not available, and no considerably larger clone is one nucleotide away. cDNA synthesis used template-switch 5'RACE with a primer carrying a 10-nucleotide random unique molecular identifier tagging each TCR transcript. Every sequencing run covered 15-18 subjects and yielded more than 180 million TCR-beta sequences. The RNeasy kit was used to extract total RNA. The KAPA Real-time Library Amplification kit was used to amplify TCR-beta VDJ regions with primers for the TCR constant region and the 5'RACE anchor. Sample indexes and Illumina adaptors were added in a first PCR, and a second PCR then increased library yield. The roughly 650 bp TCR product was size-selected on a 2% E-gel SizeSelection system after Ampure bead purification. Before pooling, library quality was checked on a Bioanalyzer, concentration was measured with Qubit, and libraries were quantified with the Kapa Library Quantification kit. Libraries were sequenced paired-end 2 x 150 bp on an Illumina HiSeq 2500. To increase sequence diversity, 25-30% phiX was spiked into each library pool. From the authors' description of their analysis: The UMI-based MiGEC pipeline processed quality-filtered reads and removed over 75% of raw TCR sequences during error correction. IMGT germline references were used for aligning VDJ genes, and each clonotype was defined as a unique CDR3 amino acid sequence together with its V-J genes. Clonal expansion, Shannon diversity and CDR3 relatedness were evaluated with VDJtools (CalcPairwiseDistances, ClusterSamples), while phylogenetic trees were built in CLCbio workbench. A clone was classed as expanded if it had 8 or more unique UMIs, a cutoff based on coefficient-of-variation modelling across technical triplicates. The public reads were run again by TCRdb, first through fastp at Q25 and then through MiXCR, and only productive beta chains were kept. Identical CDR3 protein sequences are pooled into one entry, listed with their most common genes and DNA. TCRdb assigned the V and J calls; the authors' analysis was not used. The sample data list tens of thousands of distinct CDR3 sequences, and less than 4% of these were observed just once. Jointly, the top ten make up less than 2.5% of the sample.

For the unsorted PBMC libraries, 2 million PBMCs were stored in RNAlater at -80 degrees C until RNA extraction and were used to generate the libraries. Multiple sclerosis patients were enrolled in a US clinical protocol evaluating disease progression by magnetic resonance imaging. Peripheral blood was subjected to Ficoll-Hypaque density gradient centrifugation to isolate PBMCs, which were then cryopreserved in liquid nitrogen. The V gene is TRBV7-2 and the J gene is TRBJ1-1, with no D gene named confidently. The sequencing input was PBMCs. The clonotype comes from a woman aged 45-60 years with multiple sclerosis. The nucleotide sequence is TGTGCCAGCAGCTTAGCGGGCGTGAACACTGAAGCTTTCTTT. Translated, this gives CASSLAGVNTEAFF.